The T cell receptor beta chain described here comes from a study of T cells in Graves' hyperthyroidism and ophthalmopathy. About the research overall: Once the initial diagnosis was made, peripheral blood was obtained before any treatment.

The definition of stable Graves' hyperthyroidism was no ophthalmopathy progression within 18 months. PBMCs stemmed from around 10 ml fresh peripheral blood. This clonotype appeared many times. What was amplified from RNA transcripts were TCR beta CDR3 regions. The primer set for the first-round RT-PCR of the TCR CDR3 was HTBI. Each CDR3 protein gets one entry after TCRdb re-called the multiplex PCR reads with MiXCR. The data show 700,000 or so distinct CDR3 sequences, roughly 17% seen once. The sample taken for sequencing was blood. The TCR comes from a man between 18 and 35 years old with Graves' hyperthyroidism.

In nucleotides, the CDR3 is TGTGCCAGCAGCACCGACAGGGGGAGCCTCTACGAGCAGTACTTC. As protein: CASSTDRGSLYEQYF. The chain carries TRBV7-9 and TRBJ2-7, with 9 bases fitting TRBD1. Germline-derived CDR1 and CDR2 are SEHNR and FQNEAQ (reference sequence). The ends lost 5 bases at V and 3 bases at J; junction bases unmatched: 8. This CDR3 has 15 amino acids.